Below, one TCR beta chain is given with its context. Its target is unknown. The entry originates in a study of CD4 T cells in relation to SARS-CoV-2 and coronaviruses. At the level of the study: Negative control cultures got HIV-1 Nef peptides or no peptide.

The CDR3 runs to 15 residues. V was shortened by 0 bases and J by 6 bases, with 15 bases between the two germline ends. CDR1 is MNHEY, CDR2 SVGAGI, per germline. Generated by immunoSEQ multiplex PCR, the TCRdb table keeps only in-frame clones and is missing some. The data show 20,000 to 25,000 clones, 60% to 85% seen once. CD4+ T cells from unexposed donors were obtained before the COVID-19 pandemic (2011-2018). Isolation of CD4+ T cells took place after approximately eleven days in culture. As cell numbers allowed, unexposed-donor CD4+ T cells faced SARS-CoV-2 S/N and four cold-coronavirus spikes. The chain uses TRBV6-5 and TRBJ2-7; D might be TRBD1 (6 bases). The sequence was collected from a human donor in good health. The sequencing sample was made of CD4+ T cells from PBMCs, cultured in vitro. The CDR3 protein is CASSYSTGPRGEQYF. The CDR3 nucleotides read TGTGCCAGCAGTTACTCGACAGGACCCAGGGGCGAGCAGTACTTC.